The clone carrying this T cell receptor beta chain came up many times. This entry is derived from a study of neurological immune-mediated disorders. TCRdb re-analysed the 5' RACE reads in MiXCR, keeping a single row per CDR3 protein. This sample has around 68,000 distinct CDR3 sequences, with around 4% found just once. This TCR was recovered from a man between 50 and 59 years old with multiple sclerosis. The sample comprised PBMCs.

CDR3 sequence (DNA): TGCAGCGTTGTCCCCCGATCAGATACGCAGTATTTT. Protein: CSVVPRSDTQYF. The chain is built from TRBV29-1 and TRBJ2-3; D call uncertain. Per germline, CDR1 SQVTM and CDR2 ANQGSEA. This CDR3 has 12 amino acids. V was clipped by 4 bases and J by 4 bases, with 9 bases between them.